The rows below give T cell receptor beta chains drawn from one sample of a study of blood T cell repertoires in COVID-19. The method was immunoSEQ multiplex PCR; TCRdb's version includes in-frame clones alone and lacks a portion of them. Of about 100,000 clones in the sample, about 77% are singletons; the top ten hold under 35%. Sample: peripheral blood. Receptor source: a man between 65 and 85 years old with active or convalescent COVID-19. The CDR3 runs from the conserved cysteine through the conserved F or W. A D gene is named only where the DNA matches it firmly. Clone sizes are given selectively: once, few, many, or a class where the clone is expanded.

d_gene	v_gene	abundance	j_gene	CDR3aa	CDR3nt
NA	TRBV30	NA	TRBJ1-1	CASVRGRLNTEAFF	TGTGCCTCGGTTCGAGGGAGGCTGAACACTGAAGCTTTCTTT
NA	TRBV6-4	NA	TRBJ2-7	CASKREFLEGRYYEQYF	TGTGCCAGCAAACGGGAGTTTCTGGAGGGGCGCTACTACGAGCAGTACTTC
NA	TRBV3-1/TRBV3-2	NA	TRBJ1-5	CASSPSRQQPQHF	TGTGCCAGCAGCCCCAGCCGACAGCAGCCCCAGCATTTT
TRBD1	TRBV10-3	NA	TRBJ2-1	CAIRPRDRGNNEQFF	TGTGCCATCAGACCCCGGGACAGGGGGAACAATGAGCAGTTCTTC
TRBD1	TRBV7-2	NA	TRBJ1-6	CASSLGQGGSPLHF	TGTGCCAGCAGCCTTGGACAGGGCGGATCACCCCTCCACTTT
NA	TRBV30	NA	TRBJ1-6	CAWSSTDRLYNSPLHF	TGTGCCTGGAGTTCGACAGACAGGTTGTATAATTCACCCCTCCACTTT
TRBD1	TRBV11-2	NA	TRBJ1-1	CASSLGTGRTEAFF	TGTGCCAGCAGCCTCGGGACAGGGCGCACTGAAGCTTTCTTT
NA	TRBV4-2	NA	TRBJ1-1	CASSQGVKGYTEAFF	TGTGCCAGCAGCCAAGGTGTTAAGGGGTACACTGAAGCTTTCTTT
TRBD1	TRBV27	NA	TRBJ1-6	CASSPQRQGLSSYNSPLHF	TGTGCCAGCAGTCCCCAACGACAGGGCCTTAGCTCCTATAATTCACCCCTCCACTTT
NA	TRBV5-6	many	TRBJ1-2	CASSLARPRYGYTF	TGTGCCAGCAGCTTGGCCAGGCCTCGGTATGGCTACACCTTC
TRBD1	TRBV3-1/TRBV3-2	NA	TRBJ2-7	CASTRGGQGCSYEQYF	TGTGCCAGCACCCGAGGCGGACAGGGTTGCTCCTACGAGCAGTACTTC
NA	TRBV28	NA	TRBJ1-3	CASSTPMSRGGGNTIYF	TGTGCCAGCAGCACCCCGATGAGCCGGGGGGGTGGAAACACCATATATTTT
TRBD1	TRBV4-2	once	TRBJ2-2	CASGGQGNTGELFF	TGTGCCAGCGGAGGACAGGGGAACACCGGGGAGCTGTTTTTT
TRBD1	TRBV2	NA	TRBJ1-4	CASSEWGTANEKLFF	TGTGCCAGCAGTGAATGGGGGACAGCTAATGAAAAACTGTTTTTT
TRBD2	TRBV14	NA	TRBJ2-1	CASSSLGLAGEEQFF	TGTGCCAGCAGCAGCCTGGGACTAGCGGGAGAAGAGCAGTTCTTC
TRBD2	TRBV20-1	NA	TRBJ2-7	CSASAPSSGATYEQYF	TGCAGTGCTAGTGCCCCCTCTAGCGGTGCTACCTACGAGCAGTACTTC
TRBD2	TRBV5-1	NA	TRBJ2-1	CASSFTGGPHNEQFF	TGCGCCAGCAGCTTCACGGGGGGGCCTCACAATGAGCAGTTCTTC
NA	TRBV28	NA	TRBJ1-5	CASSLPGAGRSNQPQHF	TGTGCCAGCAGTTTGCCCGGGGCGGGACGGAGCAATCAGCCCCAGCATTTT
NA	TRBV5-1	NA	TRBJ1-1	CASSTQLQNTEAFF	TGCGCCAGCAGTACCCAACTACAGAACACTGAAGCTTTCTTT
TRBD1	TRBV4-3	once	TRBJ2-2	CASSQVGQGANTGELFF	TGCGCCAGCAGCCAAGTGGGACAGGGGGCGAACACCGGGGAGCTGTTTTTT
TRBD2	TRBV12-3/TRBV12-4	NA	TRBJ2-7	CASRGGSGNEQYF	TGTGCCAGCAGGGGGGGGAGTGGGAACGAGCAGTACTTC
NA	TRBV21-1	NA	TRBJ2-5	CASSKDRTSGGSETQYF	TGTGCCAGCAGCAAAGATAGGACTAGCGGGGGAAGTGAGACCCAGTACTTC
NA	TRBV21-1	NA	TRBJ2-1	CASSKVGRGKYNEQFF	TGTGCCAGCAGCAAAGTGGGCAGGGGAAAGTACAATGAGCAGTTCTTC
TRBD2	TRBV7-9	NA	TRBJ2-3	CASTGTSGADTQYF	TGTGCCAGTACGGGGACTAGCGGGGCAGATACGCAGTATTTT